The rows below give T cell receptor beta chains drawn from one sample of a study of graft-versus-host responses after intestinal transplantation. Clones were sequenced by immunoSEQ multiplex PCR, and TCRdb holds only the in-frame ones, with some missing. Of 99,000 or so clones listed, more than 85% are singletons. Which antigens these TCRs recognize remains unknown. The input for sequencing was unstimulated CD4+ T cells sorted from spleen or lymph node cells, taken before intestinal transplant. These receptors all stem from a human donor who received an intestinal transplant. The CDR3 runs from the conserved cysteine through the conserved F or W. The order of the fields is V gene, J gene, CDR3 length, clone size, D gene, CDR3 protein, CDR3 DNA. A D gene is named only where the DNA matches it firmly. Expanded clones get a size class; other rows say once, few or many, or leave the size out.

TRBV6-1	TRBJ2-1	12	.	.	CASSEAYNEQFF	TGTGCCAGCAGTGAAGCTTACAATGAGCAGTTCTTC
TRBV2	TRBJ2-3	12	.	.	CASSEQQDTQYF	TGTGCCAGCAGTGAGCAGCAAGATACGCAGTATTTT
TRBV7-9	TRBJ1-2	14	.	.	CASSALEFNYGYTF	TGTGCCAGCAGCGCATTAGAGTTTAACTATGGCTACACCTTC
TRBV30	TRBJ2-7	13	.	.	CAWSRVGSYEQYF	TGTGCCTGGAGCAGGGTTGGGTCCTACGAGCAGTACTTC
TRBV5-4	TRBJ2-2	16	.	.	CASSLAGGPGTGELFF	TGTGCCAGCAGCTTGGCCGGCGGGCCAGGGACCGGGGAGCTGTTTTTT
TRBV5-4	TRBJ1-2	14	.	.	CASSPLTANYGYTF	TGTGCCAGCAGCCCACTGACAGCTAACTATGGCTACACCTTC
TRBV6-5	TRBJ2-5	14	.	.	CASSYRGRIETQYF	TGTGCCAGCAGTTACAGGGGACGGATAGAGACCCAGTACTTC
TRBV7-2	TRBJ2-5	18	.	TRBD1	CASSLGIPGGRDRGTQYF	TGTGCCAGCAGCTTAGGTATCCCAGGGGGCCGGGACCGAGGGACCCAGTACTTC
TRBV2	TRBJ2-2	15	.	TRBD1	CASRWTGFEAGELFF	TGTGCCAGCAGGTGGACAGGGTTCGAGGCCGGGGAGCTGTTTTTT
TRBV5-1	TRBJ2-5	15	few	TRBD2	CASSLRAGERETQYF	TGCGCCAGCAGCTTACGAGCGGGAGAGCGAGAGACCCAGTACTTC
TRBV5-1	TRBJ1-4	15	.	.	CASSRIRATNEKLFF	TGCGCCAGCAGTAGAATAAGGGCAACTAATGAAAAACTGTTTTTT
TRBV6-5	TRBJ1-3	13	.	.	CASTGHQTPTIYF	TGTGCCAGCACGGGACATCAAACTCCAACCATATATTTT
TRBV6-5	TRBJ1-6	14	.	TRBD1	CASSGTGDNSPLHF	TGTGCCAGCAGTGGGACAGGGGATAATTCACCCCTCCACTTT
TRBV16	TRBJ2-3	14	once	.	CASSRRASEDTQYF	TGTGCCAGCAGCCGTCGTGCCAGCGAGGATACGCAGTATTTT
TRBV5-1	TRBJ1-6	13	few	.	CASSLEGPFTLHF	TGCGCCAGCAGCTTGGAGGGGCCATTCACCCTCCACTTT
TRBV2	TRBJ2-3	15	.	TRBD1	CAALLGQESTDTQYF	TGTGCCGCCCTTCTTGGACAGGAAAGCACAGATACGCAGTATTTT
TRBV5-5	TRBJ2-3	15	.	TRBD2	CASSLVAGGADTQYF	TGTGCCAGCAGCTTGGTAGCGGGAGGTGCGGATACGCAGTATTTT
TRBV5-4	TRBJ2-4	14	.	TRBD2	CASSAGLEENIQYF	TGTGCCAGCAGCGCGGGACTAGAGGAAAACATTCAGTACTTC